This T cell receptor (beta chain) was observed in a study of response to subunit inactivated influenza vaccine. The germline V and J ends were trimmed by 4 bases and 6 bases, with 10 bases remaining between them. Per the germline V gene, CDR1 is MDHEN and CDR2 is SYDVKM. The CDR3 length is 13 residues. Via MiXCR, TCRdb re-called the RT-PCR reads, giving one row per CDR3 protein. The table shows around 650,000 distinct CDR3 sequences, with 15% to 19% occurring only once. The TCR originated in a man aged 45-65 years who received an inactivated influenza vaccine. V gene TRBV28 combines with J gene TRBJ1-5; D not resolved. Sequenced material: PBMCs from blood, taken 12 days after vaccination. The CDR3 protein is CASSSSPVQPQHF. For the CDR3, the DNA is TGTGCCAGCAGTTCATCTCCCGTTCAGCCCCAGCATTTT.